A selection of T cell receptor beta chains follows, all from one sample in a study of blood T cell repertoires in COVID-19. The repertoire was sequenced with immunoSEQ multiplex PCR; TCRdb's copy has only in-frame clones and lacks some. The sample consists of 150,000 to 200,000 clones, around 85% of them appearing once. The specimen was peripheral blood. The receptors here all came from a woman of 80 years or more with acute or convalescent COVID-19. CDR3s include the opening cysteine and the closing phenylalanine or tryptophan. Each record gives: J gene, V gene, D gene, CDR3 protein. The D gene is left open where the match is weak.

>TRBJ2-1|TRBV7-6|.
CASSLAGGPHNEQFF
>TRBJ2-3|TRBV12-5|.
CASGWRSPRIDTQYF
>TRBJ2-7|TRBV10-3|.
CALYEQYF
>TRBJ1-5|TRBV27|TRBD1
CASSLGTGGAQPQHF
>TRBJ2-7|TRBV10-2|TRBD1
CASSEWRTGGQGEQYF
>TRBJ2-4|TRBV2|.
CASSDSNRVVEGNIQYF
>TRBJ2-1|TRBV27|TRBD1
CASSLSMTGGWDEQFF
>TRBJ1-5|TRBV18|TRBD1
CASSPSGTASNQPQHF
>TRBJ1-2|TRBV2|TRBD1
CASSGQGMKAF
>TRBJ1-6|TRBV6-6|TRBD1
CASSPGTEADSPLHF
>TRBJ1-1|TRBV6-5|.
CASRKGDGKNTEAFF
>TRBJ1-1|TRBV7-9|TRBD1
CASSSEGGRKAFF
>TRBJ1-2|TRBV5-1|.
CASSPAGGNYGYTF
>TRBJ1-2|TRBV6-5|.
CASSLPGDGYTF
>TRBJ2-4|TRBV7-9|.
CASSLGVWATTKNIQYF
>TRBJ1-5|TRBV27|TRBD1
CASRETGEDQPQHF
>TRBJ2-3|TRBV18|.
CASSPSVPSSTDTQYF
>TRBJ2-1|TRBV19|.
CASSPRVNEQFF
>TRBJ1-1|TRBV6-6|.
CASSPRWTEAFF
>TRBJ1-6|TRBV7-9|.
CASSWGGSPLHF
>TRBJ2-5|TRBV7-3|.
CASSLIGGYSQETQYF
>TRBJ2-2|TRBV7-6|TRBD2
CASSLGTSGVRTGELFF
>TRBJ1-2|TRBV3-1/TRBV3-2|TRBD1
CASSLGTADGYTF
>TRBJ2-1|TRBV5-1|TRBD1
CASQQRQGAISYNEQFF
>TRBJ2-3|TRBV7-2|.
CASSPDSLGTDTQYF
>TRBJ1-2|TRBV6-5|TRBD1
CASEPGQGYGYTF
>TRBJ1-1|TRBV11-2|.
CASSSRDVYAEAFF
>TRBJ1-3|TRBV19|TRBD1
CASRAGTGRPGRSSGNTIYF
>TRBJ1-5|TRBV4-3|.
CASSQDGGLDQPQHF
>TRBJ1-6|TRBV7-9|.
CASSLAGQTNSPLHF
>TRBJ2-3|TRBV9|TRBD1
CASSGRTGTDTQYF
>TRBJ2-3|TRBV20-1|TRBD2
CSASSSGGINTDTQYF
>TRBJ1-1|TRBV29-1|TRBD1
CSARTGGSMNTEAFF